One T cell receptor beta chain is described in this entry. Its antigen target is currently unknown. It has no much larger one-base neighbor in the sample; base qualities were not kept. The library was made by the immunoSEQ multiplex PCR assay. TCRdb provides this immuneACCESS table in a form limited to in-frame rearrangements. Some clones are lacking; in checked studies, under half of them reflect an unresolved V gene, and why the rest are absent is not known. The sample table contains tens of thousands of clones; only one count was recorded for 90% to 95% of them. Together, the top ten hold approximately 3% of the sample. The data belong to a study of T cells after somatic rescue of genetic block (dated by TCRdb to 2020 to 2021). Regarding the study in general: The study assessed how robust, over the long term, a T-cell system was when the system had developed through somatic rescue of a genetic block in T-cell development.

Per the germline V gene, SNHLY is the CDR1 and FYNNEI is the CDR2. Trimming at the junction amounts to 7 bases on V and 3 bases on J, and the germline ends lie 15 bases apart. The CDR3 sequence holds 15 residues, the cysteine and phenylalanine included. Of all the DNA, just the CDR3 is kept, 45 bases in frame from base 1. Sequenced material: peripheral blood mononuclear cells (PBMCs). The source is a man aged 35 to 55. The sequence is built from TRBV2 and TRBJ2-2, and TRBD2 may be the D gene, going by 5 matching bases. The nucleotides read TGTGCCAGCAAAGCAGCGGTGGCCTACACCGGGGAGCTGTTTTTT. The encoded protein is CASKAAVAYTGELFF. With the portions outside the CDR3 filled from the reference TRBV2 and TRBJ2-2 genes, the complete variable region becomes EPEVTQTPSHQVTQMGQEVILRCVPISNHLYFYWYRQILGQKVEFLVSFYNNEISEKSEIFDDQFSVERPDGSNFTLKIRSTKLEDSAMYFCASKAAVAYTGELFFGEGSRLTVL.